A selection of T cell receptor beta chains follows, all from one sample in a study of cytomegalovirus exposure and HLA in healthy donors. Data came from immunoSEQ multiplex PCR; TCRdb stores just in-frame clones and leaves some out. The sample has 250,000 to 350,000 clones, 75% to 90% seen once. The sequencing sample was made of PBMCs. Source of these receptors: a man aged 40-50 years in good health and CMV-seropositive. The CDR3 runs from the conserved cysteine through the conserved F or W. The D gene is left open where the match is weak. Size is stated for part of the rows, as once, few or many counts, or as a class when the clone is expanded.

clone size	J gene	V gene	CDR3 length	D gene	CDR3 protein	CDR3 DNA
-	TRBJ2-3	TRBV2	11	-	CASLEGVTQYF	TGTGCCAGCCTCGAGGGTGTTACGCAGTATTTT
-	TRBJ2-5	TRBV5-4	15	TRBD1	CASSPRTGDEETQYF	TGTGCCAGCAGCCCCAGGACAGGGGACGAAGAGACCCAGTACTTC
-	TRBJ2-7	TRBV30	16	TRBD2	CAWSVPASGASYEQYF	TGTGCCTGGAGTGTACCGGCTAGCGGGGCCTCCTACGAGCAGTACTTC
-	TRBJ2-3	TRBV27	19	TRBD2	CASSLVLAGSVREADTQYF	TGTGCCAGCAGTTTAGTGTTAGCGGGGAGCGTCAGGGAGGCAGATACGCAGTATTTT
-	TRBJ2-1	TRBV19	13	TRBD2	CASGTSGWNEQFF	TGTGCCAGCGGGACTAGCGGGTGGAATGAGCAGTTCTTC
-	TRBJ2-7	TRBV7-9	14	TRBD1	CSSSLGTGFYEQYF	TGTTCCAGCAGCTTAGGGACAGGGTTCTACGAGCAGTACTTC
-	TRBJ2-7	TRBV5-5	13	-	CASSVQGAYEQYF	TGTGCCAGCAGCGTACAGGGAGCCTACGAGCAGTACTTC
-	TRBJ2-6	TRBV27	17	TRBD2	CASSLIAGGSGANVLTF	TGTGCCAGCAGTTTAATAGCGGGAGGGTCTGGGGCCAACGTCCTGACTTTC
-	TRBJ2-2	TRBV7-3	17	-	CASSTPLPGHSTGELFF	TGTGCCAGCAGCACCCCCCTACCGGGACATAGCACCGGGGAGCTGTTTTTT
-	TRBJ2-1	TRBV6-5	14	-	CASSSSEAYNEQFF	TGTGCCAGCAGTTCATCGGAGGCGTACAATGAGCAGTTCTTC
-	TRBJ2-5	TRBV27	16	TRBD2	CASSSTRLAGAGTQYF	TGTGCCAGCAGTTCCACCCGACTAGCGGGAGCGGGGACCCAGTACTTC
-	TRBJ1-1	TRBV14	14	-	CASSLYREGTEAFF	TGTGCCAGCAGCCTGTACAGGGAGGGAACTGAAGCTTTCTTT
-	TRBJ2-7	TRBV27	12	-	CASSLLGYEQYF	TGTGCCAGCAGCCTCCTAGGCTACGAGCAGTACTTC
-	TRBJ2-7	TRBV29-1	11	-	CSVAGLSEQYF	TGCAGCGTTGCTGGATTAAGCGAGCAGTACTTC
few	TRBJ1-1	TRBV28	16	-	CASNDRVPQGYTEAFF	TGTGCCAGCAACGACCGGGTCCCCCAGGGATACACTGAAGCTTTCTTT
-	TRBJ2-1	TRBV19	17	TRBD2	CASSPGTSGSRGAEQFF	TGTGCCAGTAGTCCCGGCACTAGCGGGAGTAGGGGGGCGGAGCAGTTCTTC
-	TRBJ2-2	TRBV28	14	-	CASMGGGNTGELFF	TGTGCCAGCATGGGGGGAGGCAACACCGGGGAGCTGTTTTTT
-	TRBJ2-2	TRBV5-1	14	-	CASSWRSNTGELFF	TGCGCCAGCAGCTGGAGATCGAACACCGGGGAGCTGTTTTTT